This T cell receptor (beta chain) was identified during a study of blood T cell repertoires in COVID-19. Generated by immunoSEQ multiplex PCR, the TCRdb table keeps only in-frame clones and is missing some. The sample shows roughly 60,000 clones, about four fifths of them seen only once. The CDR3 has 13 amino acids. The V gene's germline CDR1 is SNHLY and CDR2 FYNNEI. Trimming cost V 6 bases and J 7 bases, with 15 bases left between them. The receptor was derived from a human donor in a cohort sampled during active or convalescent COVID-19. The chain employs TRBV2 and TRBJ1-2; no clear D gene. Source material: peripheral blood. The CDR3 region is CASSSSAMSGYTF. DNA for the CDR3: TGTGCCAGCAGCTCCAGCGCGATGAGTGGCTACACCTTC.